One and the same sample provided the 13 T cell receptor beta chains below, sequenced in a study of blood T cells in healthy people across ages. It was with a sample-barcoded 5' primer and a J-beta primer mix that a second PCR of about 6 to 12 cycles was run. TCRdb recomputed calls from the 5' RACE reads with MiXCR, one row per CDR3 protein. The sample has 650,000 to 1,000,000 distinct CDR3 sequences; 35% to 40% are singletons. The sample was blood. The receptors shown here come from a man between 18 and 35 years old in good health.

The chain carries TRBV3-1 and TRBJ2-6; D unclear. The CDR3 extends over 11 amino acids. V was cut by 5 bases and J by 11 bases, with 7 bases left in between. Germline lookup yields CDR1 LGHDT and CDR2 YNNKEL (reference sequence). CDR3 sequence reads: CASSEAHVLTF. In DNA form, the CDR3 reads TGTGCCAGCAGCGAAGCCCACGTCCTGACTTTC.

This clonotype was observed once. The chain employs TRBV5-5 and TRBJ1-6; tentatively, D is TRBD1 (6 bases). In germline, CDR1 is SGHKS, CDR2 YYEKEE (reference sequence). The CDR3 extends over 13 amino acids. V lost 10 bases, J lost 9 bases, and 17 bases lay in between. This CDR3 is CADGQGMSSPLHF. The CDR3 DNA sequence: TGTGCCGACGGGCAGGGGATGAGTTCACCCCTCCACTTT.

Only a few counts were recorded for this clonotype. A read error may account for a junction end that differs from germline. The rearrangement uses TRBV12-3 or TRBV12-4 and TRBJ1-2; D gene unclear. This CDR3 is 12 amino acids long. CDR3 protein: CASKPPNYGYTF. As DNA, the CDR3 is TGTGCCAGCAAACCCCCAAACTATGGTTACACCTTC.

This clonotype has just a few counts. The chain is built from TRBV12-3 or TRBV12-4 and TRBJ1-3; no clear D. The CDR3 runs 12 residues. The V end was cut by 3 bases, the J end by 4 bases, with 4 bases between. Here the CDR3 reads CASSFGGNTIYF. The CDR3 DNA follows: TGTGCCAGCAGTTTCGGGGGAAACACCATATATTTT.

This clonotype was observed a handful of times. V and J are TRBV28 and TRBJ2-1; D gene uncertain. The CDR3 runs 13 residues. V lost 5 bases, J lost 7 bases, and 12 bases lay in between. The germline V gene has CDR1 MDHEN and CDR2 SYDVKM. The CDR3 region has the DNA TGTGCCAGCAGTGTATCCAGCGTTAATGAGCAGTTCTTC. This gives the protein CASSVSSVNEQFF.

This clonotype has at least ten counts. This chain joins TRBV20-1 and TRBJ2-3; 8 positions match TRBD2. Germline V gene sequence: CDR1 DFQATT, CDR2 SNEGSKA (reference sequence). The V segment lost 1 base and the J segment 4 bases; nucleotides outside the gene matches: 13. The CDR3 consists of 17 residues. CDR3 sequence: CSARGRWGSGVADTQYF. DNA for the CDR3: TGCAGTGCTAGAGGACGTTGGGGTAGCGGGGTCGCAGATACGCAGTATTTT.

The chain is built from TRBV6-1 and TRBJ2-1, with 10 positions matching TRBD2. CDR3 length: 16 residues. With V trimmed by 2 bases and J by 4 bases, 5 bases remained unmatched. Germline V CDR1 and CDR2: MNHNS, SASEGT. The CDR3 reads CASSELAGANYNEQFF. CDR3 bases: TGTGCCAGCAGTGAACTAGCGGGGGCTAATTACAATGAGCAGTTCTTC.

This chain uses TRBV5-1 with TRBJ2-7; possibly TRBD1 or TRBD2 for D (5 bases each). The DNA end lines up better with TRBJ2-5; the J call may be wrong. The germline V gene encodes CDR1 SGHRS and CDR2 YFSETQ. The CDR3 loop spans 15 amino acids. The CDR3 DNA is TGCGCCAGCAGCGAAGGCGTCACAGGCGGGGAGACCCAGTACTTC. It specifies CASSEGVTGGETQYF.

The chain links TRBV7-2 to TRBJ2-5; D remains unclear. The germline gives CDR1 SGHTA, CDR2 FQGNSA. The CDR3 consists of 14 residues. Trimming left V 5 bases short and J 0 bases short, with 10 bases between. The CDR3 DNA reads TGTGCCAGCAGCCACTACAAACACCAAGAGACCCAGTACTTC. Protein sequence: CASSHYKHQETQYF. Together with reference TRBV7-2 and TRBJ2-5, the CDR3 gives the full variable domain: GAGVSQSPSNKVTEKGKDVELRCDPISGHTALYWYRQSLGQGLEFLIYFQGNSAPDKSGLPSDRFSAERTGGSVSTLTIQRTQQEDSAVYLCASSHYKHQETQYFGPGTRLLVL.

This clonotype was detected a few times. This chain links TRBV5-5 with TRBJ2-5; 9 bases line up with TRBD1. In germline, CDR1 is SGHKS, CDR2 YYEKEE (reference sequence). V shed 4 bases and J 0 bases; nucleotides not matched to a gene: 7. This CDR3 is 16 amino acids long. The CDR3 is CASSPRTGDNQETQYF. CDR3 nucleotides: TGTGCCAGCAGCCCAAGGACAGGGGATAACCAAGAGACCCAGTACTTC. The full variable domain, its missing parts supplied by reference TRBV5-5 and TRBJ2-5, is DAGVTQSPTHLIKTRGQQVTLRCSPISGHKSVSWYQQVLGQGPQFIFQYYEKEERGRGNFPDRFSARQFPNYSSELNVNALLLGDSALYLCASSPRTGDNQETQYFGPGTRLLVL.

This clonotype has a count of ten or more. The genes are TRBV10-3 and TRBJ2-1; tentatively, D is TRBD1 or TRBD2 (5 bases each). Germline CDR1 ENHRY, CDR2 SYGVKD. The CDR3 loop spans 13 amino acids. V gave up 8 bases and J gave up 2 bases, with 10 bases separating them. For the CDR3, the DNA is TGTGCCATCGGGGGTAGTACCTACAATGAGCAGTTCTTC. It translates to CAIGGSTYNEQFF.

This clonotype was seen once. A much larger clone differs by one base, so this may be a read error. The chain joins TRBV12-3 or TRBV12-4 to TRBJ2-1; 8 positions match TRBD1. There are 13 residues in the CDR3. Trimming cost V 3 bases and J 13 bases; bases outside gene matches: 8. In nucleotides, the CDR3 is TGTGCCAGCAGTTTGACAGGGGTCGAGACCCAGTTCTTC. Translation: CASSLTGVETQFF.

The V call is TRBV9, the J call TRBJ1-2; D remains ambiguous. The germline gives CDR1 SGDLS, CDR2 YYNGEE. The CDR3 is made up of 15 amino acids. Trimming took 0 bases from V and 4 from J, leaving 13 bases between them. CDR3 protein: CASSVEPEGAYGYTF. DNA of the CDR3: TGTGCCAGCAGCGTAGAACCCGAAGGTGCCTATGGCTACACCTTC.